One and the same sample provided the 8 T cell receptor beta chains below, sequenced in a study of T cells in Graves' hyperthyroidism and ophthalmopathy. Authors of the study amplified TCR beta CDR3 regions from RNA transcripts. The study used the HTBI primer set for a first-round RT-PCR of the TCR CDR3. TCRdb processed the multiplex PCR reads anew with MiXCR; each CDR3 protein has one entry. Of over 550,000 distinct CDR3 sequences in the sample, approximately 15% were seen once. Sequenced: blood. The source is a woman under 30 with Graves' hyperthyroidism.

The CDR3 sequence is CASSPSGGRNTIYF. The CDR3, as DNA: TGTGCCAGCAGCCCTAGCGGGGGGAGAAACACCATATATTTT. The chain couples TRBV13 to TRBJ1-3; tentative D call: TRBD1 (5 bases). The length of the CDR3 is 14 residues. CDR1 is PRHDT and CDR2 is FYEKMQ in the germline V gene (reference sequence). Trimming removed 5 bases at V and 5 bases at J, with 13 bases between.

The rearrangement uses TRBV3-1 and TRBJ2-6; D gene ambiguous. CDR3 size: 16 residues. V was cut by 0 bases and J by 1 base, with 7 bases left in between. Germline V gene data show CDR1 as LGHDT and CDR2 as YNNKEL (reference sequence). For the CDR3, the DNA is TGTGCCAGCAGCCAAGATCCGCAATCTGGGGCCAACGTCCTGACTTTC. Encoded protein: CASSQDPQSGANVLTF.

This clonotype was counted at least ten times. The chain joins TRBV6-5 to TRBJ2-1, with 11 bases lining up with TRBD2. Germline V gene sequence: CDR1 MNHEY, CDR2 SVGAGI. The CDR3 runs 18 residues. J was trimmed by 0 bases and V by 2 bases; bases with no gene match: 6. The CDR3 DNA sequence: TGTGCCAGCAGTTACCTAGCGGGGGGTACGAGCTCCTACAATGAGCAGTTCTTC. Amino acids: CASSYLAGGTSSYNEQFF.

This clonotype was found many times. The rearrangement uses TRBV12-3 or TRBV12-4 and TRBJ2-5, with D maybe TRBD2 (7 bases). The CDR3 is 16 residues long. The V gene lost 2 bases and the J gene lost 4 bases, with 17 bases spanning the gap. CDR3 sequence reads: CASSLRSGGGGETQYF. The CDR3 DNA follows: TGTGCCAGCAGTTTAAGGTCCGGGGGCGGGGGAGAGACCCAGTACTTC.

This clonotype has a count of ten or more. V usage is TRBV20-1 and J usage is TRBJ2-3; 8 bases are a match to TRBD1. Germline-derived CDR1 and CDR2 are DFQATT and SNEGSKA (reference sequence). This CDR3 comprises 15 residues. V shed 2 bases and J 3 bases; nucleotides not matched to a gene: 7. The CDR3 DNA sequence: TGCAGTGCTAGACGGTGGGACAGGACAACAGATACGCAGTATTTT. Translated, it gives CSARRWDRTTDTQYF.

This clonotype occurred many times. CDR3 protein: CASSPPPYTEAFF. CDR3 DNA: TGTGCCAGCAGTCCCCCACCTTACACTGAAGCTTTCTTT. The rearrangement links TRBV28 to TRBJ1-1; the D is unclear. This CDR3 comprises 13 residues. V lost 5 bases to trimming and J lost 3 bases, with 10 bases between them. Germline loops: CDR1 MDHEN, CDR2 SYDVKM.

This clonotype was counted a few times. Here the CDR3 reads CASSVFSGGTDTQYF. The CDR3 DNA sequence: TGTGCCAGCAGTGTTTTTAGCGGGGGCACAGATACGCAGTATTTT. This chain links TRBV2 with TRBJ2-3; the match to TRBD2 covers 8 bases. V was pared by 4 bases and J by 1 base, with 4 bases of the junction left unmatched. The germline V gene encodes CDR1 SNHLY and CDR2 FYNNEI. There are 15 residues in the CDR3.

This chain uses TRBV6-1 with TRBJ1-5, with D unresolved. CDR1 is MNHNS, CDR2 SASEGT, per germline. Trimming stripped 0 bases from V and 11 bases from J, with 14 bases between. There are 14 residues in the CDR3. This CDR3 reads CASSEAMWDWAQHF. The DNA of the CDR3 is TGTGCCAGCAGTGAAGCGATGTGGGATTGGGCCCAGCATTTT.